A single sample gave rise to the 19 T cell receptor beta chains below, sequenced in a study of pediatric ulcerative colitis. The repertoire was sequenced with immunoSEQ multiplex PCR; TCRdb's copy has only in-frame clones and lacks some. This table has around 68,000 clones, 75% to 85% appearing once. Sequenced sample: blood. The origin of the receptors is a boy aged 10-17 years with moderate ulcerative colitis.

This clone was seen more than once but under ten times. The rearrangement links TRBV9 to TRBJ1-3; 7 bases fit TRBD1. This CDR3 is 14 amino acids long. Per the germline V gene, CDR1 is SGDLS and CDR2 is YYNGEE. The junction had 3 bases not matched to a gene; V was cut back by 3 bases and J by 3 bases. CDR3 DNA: TGTGCCAGCAGCGCGACAGGGATTGGAAACACCATATATTTT. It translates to CASSATGIGNTIYF.

For the CDR3, the DNA is TGTGCCAGCTCACCACTGTTCGGGCAGGGGGTCGAGCAGTACTTC. This gives the protein CASSPLFGQGVEQYF. The chain is built from TRBV18 and TRBJ2-7, with 7 bases fitting TRBD1. CDR3 length equals 15 residues. Germline V lookup: CDR1 KGHSH, CDR2 LQKENI. V was clipped by 1 base and J by 6 bases; unmatched bases: 9.

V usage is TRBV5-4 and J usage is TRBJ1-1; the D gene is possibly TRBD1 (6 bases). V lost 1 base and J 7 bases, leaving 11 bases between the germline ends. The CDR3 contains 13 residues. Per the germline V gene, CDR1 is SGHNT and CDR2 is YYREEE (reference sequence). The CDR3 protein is CASSLQQGFEAFF. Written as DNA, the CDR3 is TGTGCCAGCAGCTTGCAGCAGGGGTTTGAAGCTTTCTTT. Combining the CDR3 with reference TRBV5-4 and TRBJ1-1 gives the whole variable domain ETGVTQSPTHLIKTRGQQVTLRCSSQSGHNTVSWYQQALGQGPQFIFQYYREEENGRGNFPPRFSGLQFPNYSSELNVNALELDDSALYLCASSLQQGFEAFFGQGTRLTVV.

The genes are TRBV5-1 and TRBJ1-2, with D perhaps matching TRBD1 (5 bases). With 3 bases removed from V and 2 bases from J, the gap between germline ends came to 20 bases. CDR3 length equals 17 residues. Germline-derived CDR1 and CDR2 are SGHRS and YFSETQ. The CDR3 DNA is TGCGCCAGCAGCTCGGGGCCCGGGAGTAGGGGAAACTATGGCTACACCTTC. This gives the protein CASSSGPGSRGNYGYTF.

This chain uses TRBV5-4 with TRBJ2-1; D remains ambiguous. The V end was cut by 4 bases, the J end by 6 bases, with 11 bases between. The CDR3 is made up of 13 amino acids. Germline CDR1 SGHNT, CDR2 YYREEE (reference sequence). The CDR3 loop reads CASSVTRFNEQFF. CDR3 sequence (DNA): TGTGCCAGCAGCGTTACCCGTTTCAATGAGCAGTTCTTC.

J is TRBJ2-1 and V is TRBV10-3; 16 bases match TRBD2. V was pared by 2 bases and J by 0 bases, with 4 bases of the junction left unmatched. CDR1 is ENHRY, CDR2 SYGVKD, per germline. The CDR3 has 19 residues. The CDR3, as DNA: TGTGCCATCAGTGAGCCGGGACTAGCGGGAGGGAGCTCCTACAATGAGCAGTTCTTC. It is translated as CAISEPGLAGGSSYNEQFF.

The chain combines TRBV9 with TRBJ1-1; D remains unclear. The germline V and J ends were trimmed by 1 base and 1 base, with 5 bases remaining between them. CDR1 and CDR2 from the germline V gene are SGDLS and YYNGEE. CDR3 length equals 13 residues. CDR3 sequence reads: CASSVSQNTEAFF. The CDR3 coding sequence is TGTGCCAGCAGCGTATCACAGAACACTGAAGCTTTCTTT.

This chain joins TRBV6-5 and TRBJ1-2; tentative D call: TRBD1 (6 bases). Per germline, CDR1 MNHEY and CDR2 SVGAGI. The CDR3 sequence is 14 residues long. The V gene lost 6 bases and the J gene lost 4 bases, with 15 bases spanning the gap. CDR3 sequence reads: CASSRGTKGYGYTF. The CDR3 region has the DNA TGTGCCAGCAGCCGGGGGACAAAGGGCTATGGCTACACCTTC.

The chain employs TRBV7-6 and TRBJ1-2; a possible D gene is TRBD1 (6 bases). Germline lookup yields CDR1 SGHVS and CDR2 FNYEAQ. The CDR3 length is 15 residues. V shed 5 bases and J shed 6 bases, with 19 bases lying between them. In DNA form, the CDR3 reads TGTGCCAGCAGCCCTCAGGGTACAGGGTTCAATGGCTACACCTTC. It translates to CASSPQGTGFNGYTF.

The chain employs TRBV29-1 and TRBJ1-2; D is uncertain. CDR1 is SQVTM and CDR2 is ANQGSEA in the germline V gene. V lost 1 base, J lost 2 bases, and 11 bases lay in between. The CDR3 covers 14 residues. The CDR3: CSVEGPGINYGYTF. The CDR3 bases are TGCAGCGTTGAAGGTCCGGGGATAAACTATGGCTACACCTTC.

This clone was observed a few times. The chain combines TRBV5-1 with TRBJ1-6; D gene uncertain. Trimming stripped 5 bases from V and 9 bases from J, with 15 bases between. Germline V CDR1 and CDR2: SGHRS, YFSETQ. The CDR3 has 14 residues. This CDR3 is CASSRADRSSPLHF. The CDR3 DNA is TGCGCCAGCAGTCGGGCAGACCGAAGTTCACCCCTCCACTTT.

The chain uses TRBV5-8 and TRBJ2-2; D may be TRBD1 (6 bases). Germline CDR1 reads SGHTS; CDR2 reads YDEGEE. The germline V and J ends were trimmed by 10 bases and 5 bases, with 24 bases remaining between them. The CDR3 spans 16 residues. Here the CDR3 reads CASISESRGETGELFF. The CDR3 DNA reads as TGTGCCTCGATCTCCGAGAGCAGGGGCGAGACCGGGGAGCTGTTTTTT.

The CDR3 protein is CASSFLLNSGEDTQYF. CDR3 in DNA: TGTGCCAGCAGCTTCTTATTAAATAGCGGAGAAGATACGCAGTATTTT. The chain has TRBV5-6 and TRBJ2-3, with a tentative D call TRBD2 (6 bases). This CDR3 comprises 16 residues. Trimming cost V 2 bases and J 5 bases, with 18 bases left between them. Germline V lookup: CDR1 SGHDT, CDR2 YYEEEE.

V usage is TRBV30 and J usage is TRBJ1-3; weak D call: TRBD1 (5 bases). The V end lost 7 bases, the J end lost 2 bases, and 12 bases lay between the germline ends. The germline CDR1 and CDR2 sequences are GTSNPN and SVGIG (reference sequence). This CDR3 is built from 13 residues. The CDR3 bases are TGTGCCTCCCGAAGGGGAACTGGAAACACCATATATTTT. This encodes CASRRGTGNTIYF.

CDR3 DNA sequence: TGTGCCAGCAGTTCTCCAGCGAACACTGAAGCTTTCTTT. Amino acids: CASSSPANTEAFF. This chain links TRBV5-4 with TRBJ1-1, with no clear D. The CDR3 sequence is 13 residues long. Between the trimmed V and J ends, which lost 5 bases and 1 base, there was a span of 9 bases. Per germline, CDR1 SGHNT and CDR2 YYREEE (reference sequence).

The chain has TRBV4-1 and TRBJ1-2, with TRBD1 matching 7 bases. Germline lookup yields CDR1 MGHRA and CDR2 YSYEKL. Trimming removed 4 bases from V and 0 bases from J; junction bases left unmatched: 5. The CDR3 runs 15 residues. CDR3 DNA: TGCGCCAGCAGCCCCTGGGACAGCACTAACTATGGCTACACCTTC. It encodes CASSPWDSTNYGYTF.

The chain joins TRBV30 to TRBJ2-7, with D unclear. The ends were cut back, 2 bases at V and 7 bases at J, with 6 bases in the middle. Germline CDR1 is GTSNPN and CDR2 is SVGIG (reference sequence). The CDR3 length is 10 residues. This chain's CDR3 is CAWSHREQYF. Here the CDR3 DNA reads TGTGCCTGGAGTCATCGGGAGCAGTACTTC.

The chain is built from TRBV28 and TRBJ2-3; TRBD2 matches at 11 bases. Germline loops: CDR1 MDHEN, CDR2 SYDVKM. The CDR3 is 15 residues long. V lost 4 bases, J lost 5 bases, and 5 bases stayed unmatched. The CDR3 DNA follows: TGTGCCAGCAGTTCCCTAGCGGGGGGAATAGATACGCAGTATTTT. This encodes CASSSLAGGIDTQYF.

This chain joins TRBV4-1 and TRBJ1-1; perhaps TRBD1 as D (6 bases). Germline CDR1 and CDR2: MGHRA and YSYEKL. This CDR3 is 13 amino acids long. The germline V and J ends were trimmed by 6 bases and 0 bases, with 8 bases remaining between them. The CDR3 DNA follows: TGCGCCAGCAGACCAGGGGTGAACACTGAAGCTTTCTTT. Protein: CASRPGVNTEAFF.